This T cell receptor (beta chain) was recovered during a study of naive and memory T cell subsets. Cells stained for CD3, CD4, CD8, CD45RA, CD27 and viability were sorted into four CD45RA/CD27 subsets. A few counts support this clonotype. Both TRBC1 and TRBC2 were covered by a beta constant-region primer of two equimolar oligonucleotides. Four rounds of PCR amplified the ligated cDNA using nested alpha and beta constant-region primers plus SP2. TCRdb processed the UMI-ligation and nested PCR reads anew with MiXCR; each CDR3 protein has one entry. The top ten clones hold 1.2% of a sample with about 82,000 distinct CDR3 sequences, about 10% of them seen once. CDR1 is MGHRA, CDR2 YSYEKL, per germline. V was clipped by 3 bases and J by 16 bases; unmatched bases: 10. The CDR3 has 14 amino acids.

The origin of this receptor is a human donor in good health. The sequenced sample was naive CD8+ T cells from blood. The chain links TRBV4-1 to TRBJ2-1; 12 bases align to TRBD2. CDR3 nucleotides: TGCGCCAGCAGCCAGACTAGCGGGAGCTCTCCTATATTCTTC. Its translation is CASSQTSGSSPIFF.